The 23 T cell receptor beta chains below were found in one sample sequenced in a study of PD-L1 blockade in urothelial cancer. Described time point: pretreatment peripheral blood. Clones were read by immunoSEQ multiplex PCR, and TCRdb kept only the in-frame ones, dropping some. The table has about 47,000 clones, more than 75% seen once. Specimen: PBMCs, collected around atezolizumab (anti-PD-L1) treatment. The origin of the receptors is a man aged 55 to 70 with urothelial cancer.

The V gene is TRBV2, the J gene TRBJ1-5; 7 bases fit TRBD1. Looked up from germline, CDR1 is SNHLY and CDR2 is FYNNEI. After removal of 7 bases from V and 1 base from J, the junction contained 4 bases not matched to a gene. The CDR3 spans 14 residues. CDR3 in amino acids: CASNLQGSNQPQHF. CDR3 nucleotide sequence: TGTGCCAGCAATTTACAGGGGAGCAATCAGCCCCAGCATTTT.

This clone was seen only once. The rearrangement links TRBV11-2 to TRBJ2-2, with D possibly TRBD1 on 5 matching bases. Germline V gene data show CDR1 as SGHAT and CDR2 as FQNNGV. The CDR3 contains 14 residues. V lost 5 bases, J lost 3 bases, and 10 bases lay in between. As DNA, the CDR3 is TGTGCCAGCAGCCAGGACACCTACACCGGGGAGCTGTTTTTT. Translation gives CASSQDTYTGELFF.

This clone has more than one count but fewer than ten. The V and J genes are TRBV2 and TRBJ1-5; perhaps TRBD1 as D (5 bases). This CDR3 is 13 amino acids long. Germline assignment: CDR1 SNHLY and CDR2 FYNNEI. Trimming stripped 4 bases from V and 4 bases from J, with 8 bases between. CDR3 amino acids: CASSVSGNQPQHF. The CDR3 nucleotides are TGTGCCAGCAGTGTCTCAGGGAATCAGCCCCAGCATTTT. Using reference TRBV2 and TRBJ1-5 for the parts outside the CDR3, the full variable domain is EPEVTQTPSHQVTQMGQEVILRCVPISNHLYFYWYRQILGQKVEFLVSFYNNEISEKSEIFDDQFSVERPDGSNFTLKIRSTKLEDSAMYFCASSVSGNQPQHFGDGTRLSIL.

This chain connects TRBV7-2 to TRBJ2-1; D is undetermined. Per the germline V gene, CDR1 is SGHTA and CDR2 is FQGNSA. The length of the CDR3 is 14 residues. V dropped 3 bases and J dropped 6 bases, with 12 bases sitting between them. The CDR3 coding sequence is TGTGCCAGCAGCTTCAGCGCGGTCATCAATGAGCAGTTCTTC. This gives the protein CASSFSAVINEQFF.

V is TRBV5-1 and J is TRBJ2-7, with 7 positions matching TRBD1. V dropped 4 bases and J dropped 4; count of bases not matched to a gene: 8. The CDR3 runs to 14 residues. Per the germline V gene, CDR1 is SGHRS and CDR2 is YFSETQ. The CDR3 sequence: CASSPRDSLYEQYF. For the CDR3, the DNA is TGCGCCAGCAGCCCCCGGGACAGCCTTTACGAGCAGTACTTC.

This clone came up a few times. The J gene is TRBJ1-5, the V gene TRBV19; a possible D gene is TRBD1 (5 bases). CDR1 is LNHDA and CDR2 is SQIVND in the germline V gene (reference sequence). Trimming removed 7 bases at V and 1 base at J, with 14 bases between. The CDR3 is made up of 15 amino acids. CDR3 coding DNA: TGTGCCAGTATGGCAGGGAAAAGGAGCAATCAGCCCCAGCATTTT. Amino acid sequence: CASMAGKRSNQPQHF.

This clone was seen a handful of times. The chain recombines TRBV28 with TRBJ1-2; 7 nucleotides agree with TRBD1. The trim removed 11 bases at V and 7 bases at J, leaving 10 bases unmatched. The germline gives CDR1 MDHEN, CDR2 SYDVKM. This CDR3 comprises 12 residues. The CDR3 DNA reads TGTGCCGCAAACAGGGGTAAGGGTGGCTACACCTTC. Encoded protein: CAANRGKGGYTF.

J is TRBJ2-3 and V is TRBV30; a possible D gene is TRBD2 (7 bases). The CDR3 extends over 14 amino acids. V lost 0 bases to trimming and J lost 4 bases, with 11 bases between them. Germline V lookup: CDR1 GTSNPN, CDR2 SVGIG (reference sequence). DNA for the CDR3: TGTGCCTGGAGTGTAGGGGGAGGGGCAGATACGCAGTATTTT. It is translated as CAWSVGGGADTQYF.

V is TRBV28 and J is TRBJ2-7, with TRBD1 as a possible D gene (6 bases). Germline V gene sequence: CDR1 MDHEN, CDR2 SYDVKM. V dropped 6 bases and J dropped 5 bases, with 14 bases sitting between them. CDR3 length: 13 residues. CDR3 nucleotides: TGTGCCAGCAGGCACAGGGTGCTTGACGAGCAGTACTTC. Amino acid sequence: CASRHRVLDEQYF.

This chain joins TRBV27 and TRBJ2-7, with D perhaps TRBD1 (6 bases). V gave up 5 bases and J gave up 2 bases, with 13 bases separating them. Germline V gene lookup returns CDR1 MNHEY and CDR2 SMNVEV (reference sequence). This CDR3 comprises 14 residues. The CDR3 coding sequence is TGTGCCAGCAGTCTAAAGGGGGTTACCTACGAGCAGTACTTC. Translation: CASSLKGVTYEQYF.

The chain carries TRBV28 and TRBJ1-5; TRBD1 matches at 8 bases. V was pared by 2 bases and J by 2 bases, with 2 bases of the junction left unmatched. This CDR3 has 15 residues. Per the germline V gene, CDR1 is MDHEN and CDR2 is SYDVKM. CDR3 DNA sequence: TGTGCCAGCAGTTTAGGGACAGGCGGCAATCAGCCCCAGCATTTT. Translated, it gives CASSLGTGGNQPQHF.

CDR3 in amino acids: CASSYTDRGYTYEQYF. The CDR3 DNA reads as TGTGCCAGCAGTTACACGGACAGGGGATACACCTACGAGCAGTACTTC. The chain combines TRBV6-5 with TRBJ2-7; 9 nucleotides match TRBD1. The CDR3 is 16 residues long. The V and J ends lost 2 bases and 2 bases, in that order; junction bases with no gene match: 7. Germline CDR1 is MNHEY and CDR2 is SVGAGI.

The chain has TRBV5-1 and TRBJ2-7, with D tentatively TRBD1 (6 bases). Trimming stripped 2 bases from V and 5 bases from J, with 17 bases between. CDR3 length equals 15 residues. Germline-derived CDR1 and CDR2 are SGHRS and YFSETQ. Written as DNA, the CDR3 is TGCGCCAGCAGCTTCAGGTCAGGGGCTTTCAACGAGCAGTACTTC. Encoded protein: CASSFRSGAFNEQYF.

The gene calls are TRBV5-1 and TRBJ1-2; TRBD1 matches at 9 bases. Trimming took 5 bases from V and 8 from J; bases not matched to a gene: 7. Germline V gene data show CDR1 as SGHRS and CDR2 as YFSETQ. The CDR3 extends over 13 amino acids. The CDR3 reads CASRQDRGHGYTF. The CDR3 nucleotides are TGCGCCAGCAGACAGGACAGGGGACACGGCTACACCTTC.

This chain links TRBV4-2 with TRBJ2-2; D remains ambiguous. This CDR3 has 15 amino acids. The V end was cut by 1 base, the J end by 6 bases, with 12 bases between. CDR1 is LGHNA, CDR2 YNFKEQ, per germline. The chain's CDR3 is CASSQVEQKPGELFF. CDR3 DNA sequence: TGTGCCAGCAGCCAAGTTGAACAGAAGCCCGGGGAGCTGTTTTTT.

The chain recombines TRBV19 with TRBJ1-5, with TRBD1 identical over 8 bases. The V and J ends lost 6 bases and 2 bases, in that order; junction bases with no gene match: 3. The CDR3 contains 14 residues. Germline V gene sequence: CDR1 LNHDA, CDR2 SQIVND (reference sequence). The CDR3 spells CASSLGQGNQPQHF. For the CDR3, the DNA is TGTGCCAGTAGCCTGGGACAGGGCAATCAGCCCCAGCATTTT.

About this clone itself: One junction end disagrees with the germline gene, perhaps due to a read error. Additional DNA sequences in this sample encode the identical CDR3. The chain joins TRBV15 to TRBJ1-1, with D hard to call. This CDR3 comprises 14 residues. Germline loops: CDR1 LNHNV, CDR2 YYDKDF (reference sequence). The CDR3 reads CATSREQLNTEAFF. For the CDR3, the DNA is TGTGCCACCAGCAGAGAACAGCTGAACACTGAAGCCTTCTTT.

The rearrangement uses TRBV6-4 and TRBJ2-5, with 8 bases matching TRBD1. Per the germline V gene, CDR1 is MRHNA and CDR2 is SNTAGT. There are 17 residues in the CDR3. V was pared by 8 bases and J by 5 bases, with 19 bases of the junction left unmatched. The CDR3 region has the DNA TGTGCCAGCTCCATAGGAAGACAGGGGAAGTATGCGGAGACCCAGTACTTC. The encoded protein is CASSIGRQGKYAETQYF.

The genes are TRBV7-2 and TRBJ2-7, with TRBD1 as a possible D gene (6 bases). V lost 1 base and J lost 6, with 13 bases in between. This CDR3 comprises 14 residues. Germline CDR1 reads SGHTA; CDR2 reads FQGNSA. CDR3 loop: CASSLENRVGEQYF. The CDR3 DNA follows: TGTGCCAGCAGCTTAGAAAACAGGGTCGGCGAGCAGTACTTC.

With regard to this clone: The same CDR3 arises from other DNA sequences in this sample as well. The CDR3 here is CASSGTSGYQETQYF. The CDR3 coding sequence is TGTGCCAGCAGCGGGACTAGCGGCTACCAAGAGACCCAGTACTTC. The chain links TRBV2 to TRBJ2-5; 11 bases align to TRBD2. V shed 6 bases and J 0 bases; nucleotides not matched to a gene: 3. This CDR3 is built from 15 residues. Germline V gene sequence: CDR1 SNHLY, CDR2 FYNNEI.

CDR3 nucleotide sequence: TGCGCCAGCAGCCGGGACGGAACAGGGGGCGGTCGGGAGACCCAGTACTTC. Its translation: CASSRDGTGGGRETQYF. The rearrangement uses TRBV5-1 and TRBJ2-5; 9 bases line up with TRBD1. The trim removed 4 bases at V and 5 bases at J, leaving 15 bases unmatched. The germline gives CDR1 SGHRS, CDR2 YFSETQ. The CDR3 covers 17 residues.

The chain combines TRBV30 with TRBJ1-1; no definite D call. This CDR3 spans 14 amino acids. The V end lost 0 bases, the J end lost 6 bases, and 14 bases lay between the germline ends. Per germline, CDR1 GTSNPN and CDR2 SVGIG (reference sequence). Here the CDR3 reads CAWSVPIGRAEAFF. The CDR3 nucleotides are TGTGCCTGGAGTGTACCAATCGGGAGGGCTGAAGCTTTCTTT.

The CDR3 DNA reads TGCGCCAGCGCAGGTTCCAGCGATACGCAGTATTTT. It encodes CASAGSSDTQYF. J is TRBJ2-3 and V is TRBV10-1; the D is unclear. V was clipped by 8 bases and J by 6 bases, with 12 bases between them. In germline, CDR1 is WNHNN, CDR2 SYGVQD (reference sequence). The CDR3 covers 12 residues.